These 32 T cell receptor beta chains were sequenced from one sample in a study of blood T cell repertoires in COVID-19. Using immunoSEQ multiplex PCR, the repertoire was profiled, and TCRdb retains in-frame clones only, with some absent. The table includes approximately 240,000 clones, under 95% detected once. Sample: PBMCs or T cells enriched from blood (not recorded which). The receptors were gathered from a woman younger than 30 who had recovered from COVID-19.

The genes are TRBV7-2 and TRBJ2-1; TRBD2 is a possible D gene (6 bases). Trimming removed 5 bases at V and 1 base at J, with 18 bases between. The CDR3 has 17 residues. Looked up from germline, CDR1 is SGHTA and CDR2 is FQGNSA. As DNA, the CDR3 is TGTGCCAGCAGCGGAGGGGTTCGGCAGGCTTCCTACAATGAGCAGTTCTTC. It encodes CASSGGVRQASYNEQFF.

This sequence joins TRBV27 and TRBJ1-6; 10 positions match TRBD1. Per germline, CDR1 MNHEY and CDR2 SMNVEV (reference sequence). V was clipped by 4 bases and J by 0 bases; unmatched bases: 6. The CDR3 is 18 amino acids. In DNA, the CDR3 is TGTGCCAGCAGTTGGGACAGGGGCGGGAGCTCCTATAATTCACCCCTCCACTTT. Protein: CASSWDRGGSSYNSPLHF.

This clone appeared a single time. The chain uses TRBV15 and TRBJ1-2, with TRBD1 matching 7 bases. The germline gives CDR1 LNHNV, CDR2 YYDKDF (reference sequence). The ends lost 5 bases at V and 4 bases at J; junction bases unmatched: 13. This CDR3 contains 16 residues. This CDR3 reads CATSPRQGWITYGYTF. The CDR3 DNA follows: TGTGCCACCAGCCCGCGACAGGGTTGGATCACCTATGGCTACACCTTC.

This rearrangement joins TRBV6-5 to TRBJ2-1; possible D gene TRBD1, 7 bases. V lost 0 bases, J lost 6 bases, and 12 bases lay in between. This CDR3 is built from 15 residues. Germline assignment: CDR1 MNHEY and CDR2 SVGAGI. In DNA, the CDR3 is TGTGCCAGCAGTTACTCCTTCCAGGGGGGCAATGAGCAGTTCTTC. Its protein is CASSYSFQGGNEQFF.

This rearrangement joins TRBV19 to TRBJ1-1, with TRBD1 as a possible D gene (6 bases). The CDR3 sequence is 14 residues long. CDR1 is LNHDA, CDR2 SQIVND, per germline (reference sequence). Trimming took 3 bases from V and 1 from J, leaving 9 bases between them. The CDR3 DNA is TGTGCCAGTAGTATTTGGACAGAGAACACTGAAGCTTTCTTT. Translating it yields CASSIWTENTEAFF.

Comments on this clone: This specimen includes other DNA sequences encoding the same CDR3. The chain links TRBV15 to TRBJ1-2; 9 bases agree with TRBD1. J lost 4 bases, V lost 3 bases, and 0 bases had no gene match. The CDR3 covers 13 residues. Germline V gives CDR1 LNHNV, CDR2 YYDKDF (reference sequence). The CDR3 protein is CATSRGQGYGYTF. Written as DNA, the CDR3 is TGTGCCACCAGCAGGGGACAGGGCTATGGCTACACCTTC.

This clone has a single count. V and J are TRBV4-1 and TRBJ1-6; D unresolved. The CDR3 is 17 residues long. The V end lost 1 base, the J end lost 0 bases, and 10 bases lay between the germline ends. CDR1 is MGHRA and CDR2 is YSYEKL in the germline V gene. CDR3 in DNA: TGCGCCAGCAGCCAAGTCCGAGTAAGCTCCTATAATTCACCCCTCCACTTT. Its translation is CASSQVRVSSYNSPLHF.

The rearrangement joins TRBV27 to TRBJ2-7; the match to TRBD2 covers 10 bases. Per germline, CDR1 MNHEY and CDR2 SMNVEV (reference sequence). The junction had 7 bases not matched to a gene; V was cut back by 6 bases and J by 2 bases. The CDR3 spans 15 residues. CDR3 coding DNA: TGTGCCAGCAGGGGACTAGCGCGAAACCCCTACGAGCAGTACTTC. This gives the protein CASRGLARNPYEQYF.

The J gene is TRBJ2-3, the V gene TRBV3-1 (or the pseudogene TRBV3-2); D unresolved. Germline CDR1 and CDR2: LGHDT and YNNKEL (reference sequence). Trimming took 6 bases from V and 2 from J, leaving 12 bases between them. This CDR3 has 14 amino acids. CDR3 loop: CASRGLLDTDTQYF. The CDR3 nucleotides are TGTGCCAGCAGGGGTCTTCTAGACACAGATACGCAGTATTTT.

The CDR3 spells CASRLGLAGGPDFSTDTQYF. CDR3 DNA sequence: TGTGCAAGTCGCTTAGGGCTAGCGGGAGGCCCAGACTTTAGCACAGATACGCAGTATTTT. This chain links TRBV12-2 with TRBJ2-3; TRBD2, the D gene given by the table, was not confirmed from the DNA. TRBV12-2 is deemed a pseudogene. The CDR3 consists of 20 residues.

The sample holds a few counts of this clone. The chain is built from TRBV12-1 and TRBJ2-1; the D call in the table, TRBD1, was not verified against the DNA. TRBV12-1 is an annotated pseudogene. This CDR3 comprises 15 residues. The CDR3 reads CASSAQGAKNNEQFF. The CDR3 region has the DNA TGTGCCAGCAGCGCCCAGGGGGCTAAGAACAATGAGCAGTTCTTC.

This chain connects TRBV6-4 to TRBJ2-2; 9 positions match TRBD1. The CDR3 has 17 amino acids. CDR1 is MRHNA, CDR2 SNTAGT, per germline. The V gene end was trimmed by 0 bases and the J gene end by 3 bases; junction bases not matched to a gene: 5. CDR3 protein: CASSDSIQGAHTGELFF. DNA of the CDR3: TGTGCCAGCAGTGACTCGATACAGGGGGCTCACACCGGGGAGCTGTTTTTT.

J is TRBJ2-1 and V is TRBV5-5; TRBD2 might be the D (6 bases). CDR1 is SGHKS and CDR2 is YYEKEE in the germline V gene (reference sequence). The CDR3 covers 17 residues. The germline V and J ends were trimmed by 1 base and 2 bases, with 16 bases remaining between them. CDR3 region: CASSLLGGKAAYNEQFF. In nucleotides, the CDR3 is TGTGCCAGCAGCTTGCTGGGCGGGAAGGCGGCCTACAATGAGCAGTTCTTC.

The gene calls are TRBV4-2 and TRBJ2-5; the match to TRBD1 covers 10 bases. Per germline, CDR1 LGHNA and CDR2 YNFKEQ. The CDR3 has 16 residues. Unmatched junction bases numbered 5, after V lost 1 base and J lost 3 bases. CDR3 nucleotide sequence: TGTGCCAGCAGCCAAGGAGGAGGGACAGGGGAAGAGACCCAGTACTTC. Translation gives CASSQGGGTGEETQYF.

The CDR3 loop is CASSHRQGAGANVLTF. The CDR3 region has the DNA TGTGCCAGCTCACACAGGCAGGGGGCCGGGGCCAACGTCCTGACTTTC. The gene calls are TRBV18 and TRBJ2-6; TRBD1 matches 8 bases. Germline values: CDR1 KGHSH, CDR2 LQKENI. This CDR3 comprises 16 residues. J was trimmed by 4 bases and V by 4 bases; bases with no gene match: 6.

This chain joins TRBV19 and TRBJ2-5, with D perhaps TRBD1 (6 bases). Germline V CDR1 and CDR2: LNHDA, SQIVND (reference sequence). The CDR3 consists of 12 residues. The V end lost 7 bases, the J end lost 7 bases, and 13 bases lay between the germline ends. The CDR3 DNA reads as TGTGCCAGTAAACAGGGCGAAGGGACCCAGTACTTC. Its translation: CASKQGEGTQYF.

Details on this clone: Germline and junction disagree at one end, which may indicate a read error. V usage is TRBV9 and J usage is TRBJ1-1; D might be TRBD1 (6 bases). Germline V CDR1 and CDR2: SGDLS, YYNGEE. The CDR3 is made up of 10 amino acids. CDR3 in DNA: TGTGCCAGCAGCCCCCGTAAGGGGGACTTT. This sequence encodes CASSPRKGDF.

The rearrangement uses TRBV5-1 and TRBJ2-1, with a tentative D call TRBD2 (6 bases). The CDR3 contains 16 residues. Per the germline V gene, CDR1 is SGHRS and CDR2 is YFSETQ. V dropped 0 bases and J dropped 8 bases, with 18 bases sitting between them. The CDR3 DNA reads TGCGCCAGCAGCTTGGCCGGGGTAAGCGGGCCCGATGAGCAGTTCTTC. It yields the protein CASSLAGVSGPDEQFF.

The chain is built from TRBV12-1 and TRBJ2-2; the table's D call of TRBD1 was not tested on the DNA. TRBV12-1 is flagged as a pseudogene. CDR3 length: 15 amino acids. Here the CDR3 DNA reads TGTGCCAGCAGCTATGGGGGCGCGAACACCGGGGAGCTGTTTTTT. This sequence encodes CASSYGGANTGELFF.

V is TRBV7-9 and J is TRBJ1-3; D unclear. The CDR3 consists of 14 residues. CDR1 and CDR2 (germline): SEHNR, FQNEAQ (reference sequence). The V end was cut by 4 bases, the J end by 0 bases, with 7 bases between. The CDR3 spells CASSSRSSGNTIYF. The CDR3 DNA reads TGTGCCAGCAGCTCCCGGAGCTCTGGAAACACCATATATTTT.

V gene TRBV7-2 combines with J gene TRBJ2-1; TRBD1 is a possible D gene (6 bases). The CDR3 totals 15 residues. In germline, CDR1 is SGHTA, CDR2 FQGNSA. Trimming took off 1 base at V and 4 bases at J, with 11 bases between the two ends. Here the CDR3 DNA reads TGTGCCAGCAGCTTAGAGGCGCAGGGGTACAATGAGCAGTTCTTC. Its protein product is CASSLEAQGYNEQFF.

This rearrangement joins TRBV28 to TRBJ1-2, with D maybe TRBD1 (5 bases). V was clipped by 4 bases and J by 6 bases, with 15 bases between them. This CDR3 spans 14 amino acids. The germline V gene has CDR1 MDHEN and CDR2 SYDVKM. The CDR3 DNA reads as TGTGCCAGCAGTTGGACACTGGCTACGGATGGCTACACCTTC. It is translated as CASSWTLATDGYTF.

This sequence joins TRBV7-2 and TRBJ1-4, with TRBD1 matching 7 bases. The CDR3 loop spans 16 amino acids. J lost 5 bases, V lost 5 bases, and 11 bases had no gene match. Germline CDR1 and CDR2: SGHTA and FQGNSA. The CDR3 sequence is CASSHIDRARNEKLFF. As DNA, the CDR3 is TGTGCCAGCAGCCACATAGACAGGGCGCGGAATGAAAAACTGTTTTTT. Drawing the rest from reference TRBV7-2 and TRBJ1-4, the complete variable domain is GAGVSQSPSNKVTEKGKDVELRCDPISGHTALYWYRQSLGQGLEFLIYFQGNSAPDKSGLPSDRFSAERTGGSVSTLTIQRTQQEDSAVYLCASSHIDRARNEKLFFGSGTQLSVL.

The V gene is TRBV19, the J gene TRBJ2-5; 11 bases match TRBD2. The CDR3 has 16 amino acids. Germline loops: CDR1 LNHDA, CDR2 SQIVND (reference sequence). Unmatched junction bases numbered 10, after V lost 6 bases and J lost 4 bases. In DNA, the CDR3 is TGTGCCAGTAGCCGGACGGGGACTAGCGGTACAGAGACCCAGTACTTC. This sequence encodes CASSRTGTSGTETQYF.

The chain combines TRBV19 with TRBJ1-2; TRBD1 aligns across 7 bases. This CDR3 has 13 residues. The germline V gene encodes CDR1 LNHDA and CDR2 SQIVND (reference sequence). The trim removed 10 bases at V and 4 bases at J, leaving 9 bases unmatched. The CDR3 sequence: CATNTGASYGYTF. The CDR3 DNA follows: TGTGCCACCAATACAGGGGCCAGCTATGGCTACACCTTC. The complete variable domain, with remaining parts taken from reference TRBV19 and TRBJ1-2, reads DGGITQSPKYLFRKEGQNVTLSCEQNLNHDAMYWYRQDPGQGLRLIYYSQIVNDFQKGDIAEGYSVSREKKESFPLTVTSAQKNPTAFYLCATNTGASYGYTFGSGTRLTVV.

The sample holds one count of this clone. This chain connects TRBV19 to TRBJ1-1; TRBD1 agrees at 7 bases. Germline-derived CDR1 and CDR2 are LNHDA and SQIVND (reference sequence). The V and J ends lost 5 bases and 6 bases, in that order; junction bases with no gene match: 6. The CDR3 runs to 13 residues. CDR3 bases: TGTGCCAGTAGTTTCTACAGGGGCGCTGAAGCTTTCTTT. Its protein product is CASSFYRGAEAFF. Full variable domain (missing parts from reference TRBV19 and TRBJ1-1): DGGITQSPKYLFRKEGQNVTLSCEQNLNHDAMYWYRQDPGQGLRLIYYSQIVNDFQKGDIAEGYSVSREKKESFPLTVTSAQKNPTAFYLCASSFYRGAEAFFGQGTRLTVV.

The rearrangement joins TRBV5-6 to TRBJ2-1, with D perhaps TRBD2 (6 bases). V lost 3 bases and J 0 bases, leaving 13 bases between the germline ends. CDR1 is SGHDT, CDR2 YYEEEE, per germline. This CDR3 region has 16 residues. This CDR3 is CASSWAAGRSYNEQFF. Written as DNA, the CDR3 is TGTGCCAGCAGCTGGGCGGCGGGGCGCTCCTACAATGAGCAGTTCTTC.

The chain recombines TRBV7-9 with TRBJ2-5, with TRBD1 matching over 7 bases. Germline V gene sequence: CDR1 SEHNR, CDR2 FQNEAQ (reference sequence). The CDR3 runs to 15 residues. Germline trimming cut 5 bases from V and 0 bases from J; bases unmatched to any gene: 6. The CDR3 spells CASSLGQANQETQYF. The CDR3 coding sequence is TGTGCCAGCAGCCTTGGACAGGCTAACCAAGAGACCCAGTACTTC.

The V gene is TRBV5-5, the J gene TRBJ1-5, with D hard to call. Germline CDR1 SGHKS, CDR2 YYEKEE (reference sequence). Between the trimmed V and J ends, which lost 4 bases and 8 bases, there was a span of 13 bases. This CDR3 region has 13 residues. The CDR3 DNA follows: TGTGCCAGCAGCCCGTGGCAAGATGAGCCCCAGCATTTT. Translated, it gives CASSPWQDEPQHF. The whole variable domain, remainder taken from reference TRBV5-5 and TRBJ1-5, is DAGVTQSPTHLIKTRGQQVTLRCSPISGHKSVSWYQQVLGQGPQFIFQYYEKEERGRGNFPDRFSARQFPNYSSELNVNALLLGDSALYLCASSPWQDEPQHFGDGTRLSIL.

In its sample, this clone ranks as medium-sized. The rearrangement links TRBV6-4 to TRBJ2-2; D not certain. The V gene lost 0 bases and the J gene lost 3 bases, with 2 bases spanning the gap. Germline V gene sequence: CDR1 MRHNA, CDR2 SNTAGT. The CDR3 extends over 13 amino acids. CDR3 in amino acids: CASSDSYTGELFF. In DNA form, the CDR3 reads TGTGCCAGCAGTGACTCCTACACCGGGGAGCTGTTTTTT.

The chain joins TRBV25-1 to TRBJ1-1; D remains ambiguous. The germline V and J ends were trimmed by 6 bases and 5 bases, with 22 bases remaining between them. Per the germline V gene, CDR1 is MGHDK and CDR2 is SYGVNS. The CDR3 contains 16 residues. The CDR3 DNA is TGTGCCAGCAGATCTAAAGGAGGCCCTCAAGGGACTGAAGCTTTCTTT. As protein: CASRSKGGPQGTEAFF. The full variable domain, completed using reference TRBV25-1 and TRBJ1-1, is EADIYQTPRYLVIGTGKKITLECSQTMGHDKMYWYQQDPGMELHLIHYSYGVNSTEKGDLSSESTVSRIRTEHFPLTLESARPSHTSQYLCASRSKGGPQGTEAFFGQGTRLTVV.

Points on this clone: Additional DNA sequences in this sample encode the identical CDR3. The J gene is TRBJ1-2, the V gene TRBV29-1, with D tentatively TRBD1 (5 bases). The germline CDR1 and CDR2 sequences are SQVTM and ANQGSEA. Trimming took off 1 base at V and 7 bases at J, with 7 bases between the two ends. CDR3 length: 11 amino acids. This chain's CDR3 is CSVEARVGYTF. The CDR3 DNA sequence: TGCAGCGTTGAAGCCAGGGTTGGCTACACCTTC.